This is a list of T cell receptor beta chains from one sample in a study of T cells in Graves' hyperthyroidism and ophthalmopathy. TCRdb re-called the multiplex PCR reads through MiXCR, storing one row per CDR3 protein. Altogether hundreds of thousands of distinct CDR3 sequences are present, 45% being singletons, with the ten largest covering under 8%. Material: peripheral blood or thyroid tissue (not recorded which). The receptors stem from an adult man with Graves' disease, either hyperthyroidism or ophthalmopathy (not recorded which). The CDR3 runs from the conserved cysteine through the conserved F or W. The D gene is left open where the match is weak. A row's size may be missing; if present it is once, few, many or a size class.

V: TRBV5-1
size: few
J: TRBJ1-1
D: TRBD1
CDR3: CASSLQGQMNTEAFF
DNA: TGCGCCAGCAGCTTGCAGGGACAGATGAACACTGAAGCTTTCTTT

V: TRBV12-3/TRBV12-4
size: few
J: TRBJ1-6
D: .
CDR3: CASSLTPGAYNSPLHF
DNA: TGTGCCAGCAGCCTCACCCCAGGGGCTTATAATTCACCCCTCCACTTT

V: TRBV7-2
size: many
J: TRBJ2-5
D: .
CDR3: CASSLGGSETQYF
DNA: TGTGCCAGCAGCTTAGGAGGGTCCGAGACCCAGTACTTC

V: TRBV7-9
size: .
J: TRBJ1-4
D: .
CDR3: CASSLSPTATNEKLFF
DNA: TGTGCCAGCAGCTTAAGTCCAACCGCAACTAATGAAAAACTGTTTTTT

V: TRBV5-5
size: .
J: TRBJ2-3
D: .
CDR3: CASSLGAARTDTQYF
DNA: TGTGCCAGCAGCTTGGGGGCCGCCCGCACAGATACGCAGTATTTT

V: TRBV7-9
size: many
J: TRBJ1-2
D: TRBD1
CDR3: CASSLAGTEYGYTF
DNA: TGTGCCAGCAGCTTAGCCGGGACAGAGTATGGCTACACCTTC

V: TRBV25-1
size: once
J: TRBJ1-4
D: .
CDR3: CASSEGGVVNEKLFF
DNA: TGTGCCAGTAGTGAGGGGGGGGTAGTTAATGAAAAACTGTTTTTT

V: TRBV7-2
size: many
J: TRBJ2-5
D: TRBD1
CDR3: CASSTGTGGEETQYF
DNA: TGTGCCAGCAGCACCGGGACAGGGGGTGAGGAGACCCAGTACTTC

V: TRBV12-3/TRBV12-4
size: .
J: TRBJ1-5
D: .
CDR3: CASSLTAFYSNQPQHF
DNA: TGTGCCAGCAGTCTCACAGCCTTTTATAGCAATCAGCCCCAGCATTTT

V: TRBV20-1
size: .
J: TRBJ1-1
D: TRBD1
CDR3: CSAARQGAWTEAFF
DNA: TGCAGTGCAGCGAGACAGGGGGCATGGACTGAAGCTTTCTTT

V: TRBV7-9
size: few
J: TRBJ2-7
D: .
CDR3: CASSSPDTIFYEQYF
DNA: TGTGCCAGCAGCTCGCCGGACACGATATTTTACGAGCAGTACTTC

V: TRBV6-2/TRBV6-3
size: .
J: TRBJ2-7
D: TRBD2
CDR3: CASSYSSASGSSYEQYF
DNA: TGTGCCAGCAGTTACTCGAGTGCTAGCGGGAGCTCCTACGAGCAGTACTTC

V: TRBV29-1
size: .
J: TRBJ1-3
D: TRBD1
CDR3: CSVEDRVTSGNTIYF
DNA: TGCAGCGTCGAAGACAGGGTTACGTCTGGAAACACCATATATTTT

V: TRBV12-3/TRBV12-4
size: .
J: TRBJ1-6
D: .
CDR3: CASSPPGLWDSPLHF
DNA: TGTGCCAGCAGTCCCCCGGGACTTTGGGATTCACCCCTCCACTTT

V: TRBV6-5
size: few
J: TRBJ2-5
D: TRBD2
CDR3: CASSTGTSTETQYF
DNA: TGTGCCAGCAGTACCGGGACTAGCACAGAGACCCAGTACTTC

V: TRBV29-1
size: .
J: TRBJ2-5
D: .
CDR3: CSVRSGAEETQYF
DNA: TGCAGCGTTCGATCGGGGGCAGAAGAGACCCAGTACTTC

V: TRBV5-1
size: many
J: TRBJ2-7
D: .
CDR3: CASSSRGPRYEQYF
DNA: TGCGCCAGCAGCTCCCGAGGGCCGCGCTACGAGCAGTACTTC

V: TRBV24-1
size: few
J: TRBJ1-1
D: TRBD1
CDR3: CATSEVGTGGWGTEAFF
DNA: TGTGCCACCAGTGAGGTCGGGACAGGGGGCTGGGGCACTGAAGCTTTCTTT

V: TRBV6-5
size: .
J: TRBJ2-2
D: .
CDR3: CASSYSGRYTGELFF
DNA: TGTGCCAGCAGTTACTCGGGGCGTTACACCGGGGAGCTGTTTTTT

V: TRBV7-9
size: .
J: TRBJ1-4
D: TRBD1
CDR3: CASSSHGTADEKLFF
DNA: TGTGCCAGCAGCTCGCACGGGACAGCGGATGAAAAACTGTTTTTT

V: TRBV29-1
size: many
J: TRBJ2-7
D: .
CDR3: CSVGGGHSYEQYF
DNA: TGCAGCGTTGGGGGGGGACATTCTTACGAGCAGTACTTC

V: TRBV12-3/TRBV12-4
size: .
J: TRBJ1-5
D: .
CDR3: CASSLGVRNSNQPQHF
DNA: TGTGCCAGCAGTTTAGGGGTTCGGAATAGCAATCAGCCCCAGCATTTT

V: TRBV2
size: few
J: TRBJ1-3
D: TRBD1
CDR3: CASSTGDSSGNTIYF
DNA: TGTGCCAGCAGTACCGGGGACAGCTCTGGAAACACCATATATTTT

V: TRBV20-1
size: .
J: TRBJ2-5
D: TRBD2
CDR3: CSAFRGASGRETQYF
DNA: TGCAGTGCTTTTCGGGGGGCTAGCGGGAGAGAGACCCAGTACTTC

V: TRBV25-1
size: .
J: TRBJ1-2
D: TRBD1
CDR3: CASSVPTGGAGYTF
DNA: TGTGCCAGCAGTGTACCGACAGGGGGCGCCGGCTACACCTTC

V: TRBV7-8
size: .
J: TRBJ1-6
D: .
CDR3: CASSESWGNSSPLHF
DNA: TGTGCCAGCAGTGAATCTTGGGGGAACAGTTCACCCCTCCACTTT

V: TRBV6-5
size: many
J: TRBJ1-2
D: .
CDR3: CASSYSGRDYGYTF
DNA: TGTGCCAGCAGTTACTCTGGACGGGACTATGGCTACACCTTC

V: TRBV20-1
size: .
J: TRBJ1-5
D: TRBD1
CDR3: CSAPAGTGGSRDQPQHF
DNA: TGCAGTGCTCCTGCCGGGACAGGGGGCAGTAGGGATCAGCCCCAGCATTTT

V: TRBV7-9
size: .
J: TRBJ1-4
D: .
CDR3: CASSPTGWDEKLFF
DNA: TGTGCCAGCAGCCCAACAGGGTGGGATGAAAAACTGTTTTTT

V: TRBV6-5
size: few
J: TRBJ1-3
D: .
CDR3: CASRQGGSVGTIYF
DNA: TGTGCCAGCAGACAGGGAGGATCGGTAGGGACCATATATTTT

V: TRBV20-1
size: .
J: TRBJ2-7
D: .
CDR3: CSARVDREVSEQYF
DNA: TGCAGTGCTAGAGTTGACAGGGAGGTGTCCGAGCAGTACTTC

V: TRBV7-3
size: once
J: TRBJ1-6
D: .
CDR3: CASSPNTVNSPLHF
DNA: TGTGCGAGCTCCCCGAACACCGTTAATTCACCCCTCCACTTT

V: TRBV20-1
size: few
J: TRBJ2-7
D: .
CDR3: CSADPPVAAAYEQYF
DNA: TGCAGTGCTGACCCCCCGGTGGCGGCGGCCTACGAGCAGTACTTC

V: TRBV9
size: .
J: TRBJ1-5
D: .
CDR3: CASSAEGHRQPQHF
DNA: TGTGCCAGCAGCGCCGAGGGCCACAGGCAGCCCCAGCATTTT

V: TRBV11-1
size: .
J: TRBJ1-1
D: .
CDR3: CASSLATGMNTKAFF
DNA: TGTGCCAGCAGCTTAGCGACAGGCATGAACACTAAAGCTTTCTTT

V: TRBV7-9
size: .
J: TRBJ1-3
D: .
CDR3: CASSREETRSGNTIYF
DNA: TGTGCCAGCTCACGGGAAGAAACGCGCTCTGGAAACACCATATATTTT

V: TRBV9
size: .
J: TRBJ1-5
D: .
CDR3: CASSAHWTGNQPQHF
DNA: TGTGCCAGCAGCGCCCATTGGACAGGCAATCAGCCCCAGCATTTT

V: TRBV7-9
size: few
J: TRBJ1-4
D: .
CDR3: CASSLNLGEKLFF
DNA: TGTGCCAGCAGCTTAAATCTAGGTGAAAAACTGTTTTTT

V: TRBV7-9
size: .
J: TRBJ1-4
D: .
CDR3: CASSLGGAYGEKLFF
DNA: TGTGCCAGCAGCTTAGGAGGGGCGTATGGTGAAAAACTGTTTTTT

V: TRBV10-2
size: .
J: TRBJ2-6
D: .
CDR3: CATLGQLSGANVLTF
DNA: TGCGCCACCCTCGGACAGCTCTCTGGGGCCAACGTCCTGACTTTC

V: TRBV14
size: few
J: TRBJ1-2
D: .
CDR3: CASSQRDLPIYGYTF
DNA: TGTGCCAGCAGCCAGAGGGACCTGCCTATCTATGGCTACACCTTC

V: TRBV13
size: .
J: TRBJ1-2
D: .
CDR3: CASSTDPFGNSYGYTF
DNA: TGTGCCAGCAGTACCGACCCATTTGGAAACTCCTATGGCTACACCTTC

V: TRBV7-2
size: .
J: TRBJ2-5
D: TRBD2
CDR3: CASSEDPGREGETQYF
DNA: TGTGCCAGCAGCGAAGATCCAGGGAGGGAGGGAGAGACCCAGTACTTC

V: TRBV2
size: few
J: TRBJ2-7
D: .
CDR3: CASSTPRLDSYEQYF
DNA: TGTGCCAGCAGTACGCCAAGACTAGACTCCTACGAGCAGTACTTC

V: TRBV2
size: many
J: TRBJ2-2
D: TRBD1
CDR3: CASDGQGSTGELFF
DNA: TGTGCCAGCGATGGACAGGGGAGCACCGGGGAGCTGTTTTTT

V: TRBV5-1
size: many
J: TRBJ1-3
D: .
CDR3: CASSPVDISGNTIYF
DNA: TGCGCCAGCAGCCCCGTCGACATCTCTGGAAACACCATATATTTT

V: TRBV19
size: few
J: TRBJ1-1
D: .
CDR3: CASSFQGLTEAFF
DNA: TGTGCCAGTAGTTTCCAGGGGTTGACTGAAGCTTTCTTT

V: TRBV20-1
size: once
J: TRBJ1-5
D: .
CDR3: CSALGGRPQHF
DNA: TGCAGTGCCCTGGGAGGCCGGCCCCAGCATTTT